This T cell receptor beta chain was recorded in a study of early T cells in non-severe SARS-CoV-2 infection (dated by TCRdb to the early 2020s). About the study as a whole: Because TCR sequencing was done on bulk RNA from unsorted whole blood, the alpha and beta chains could not be paired.

The receptor library was made with 5' RACE. Sequencing took place on a NextSeq 500. To correct for sequencing error and PCR bias, the TCR library protocol tagged individual cDNA molecules with unique molecular identifiers. Sequencing covered both TCR alpha and beta chains, and within each sample the abundances of alpha and beta sequences were tightly co-correlated. The authors' pipeline ran thus. V gene, J gene and CDR3 annotation of TCR sequences was performed with Decombinator V4. Expanded TCRs were defined as changing significantly between any two time points under a Poisson model with p below 0.0001. TCR abundances were normalised to the total number of TCRs sequenced in each sample and reported as counts per million. TRAV1-2 paired with TRAJ12, TRAJ20 or TRAJ33 defined MAIT TCRs, while TRAV10 paired with TRAJ18 defined iNKT TCRs. VDJdb, accessed 1 November 2021, was searched for CMV, EBV and SARS-CoV-2 annotated TCRs, excluding TCRs annotated for multiple antigens. Through fastp at Q25 and MiXCR, TCRdb rebuilt clones from the public reads, retaining in-frame beta chains. Rows matching on CDR3 protein sequence are summarized as one entry with the most common DNA and genes. The V and J calls were not made by the authors but by TCRdb's processing. Across this sample there are about 58,000 distinct CDR3 sequences, with around 12% seen only once. About 1% of the sample comes from the top ten.

Clipping removes 0 bases from V and 4 bases from J, with 6 as the unmatched junction base count. The CDR1 and CDR2 encoded by the germline V gene are SGDLS and YYNGEE. The CDR3 contains 16 residues, cysteine and phenylalanine counted. Only the CDR3 DNA is retained, 48 bases long and in frame from the first base. The study was a case-control design nested within a healthcare worker cohort in London, UK, with weekly nasopharyngeal swab PCR tests and blood sampling. Healthcare workers were recruited between 23 and 31 March 2020, during the week of the UK lockdown, and were followed weekly for up to about 15 weeks. Study-wide findings and limitations: Matching against VDJdb was skewed toward anti-spike CD8 responses, likely underestimated virus-specific expansions, and missed private and CD4 specificities.

This clonotype was seen at least ten times. There is no known antigen for this receptor. Base qualities are not at hand, and no much larger clone is one base apart. The V and J genes are TRBV9 and TRBJ2-2; 7 central nucleotides agree with TRBD2. This specimen was whole blood, taken at baseline. This receptor was obtained from an adult who was a healthcare worker with PCR-confirmed SARS-CoV-2 infection or an uninfected control (not recorded which). The donor label of this sample is uncertain. The CDR3 amino acid sequence is: CASSVESSGLTGELFF. The nucleotide sequence reads as follows: TGTGCCAGCAGCGTAGAGTCTAGCGGTCTCACCGGGGAGCTGTTTTTT.